One sample yielded the 28 T cell receptor beta chains listed below, sequenced in a study of blood T cell repertoires in COVID-19. The table came from immunoSEQ multiplex PCR; TCRdb's copy has only in-frame clones and leaves some out. The table shows about 200,000 clones, with 75% to 90% occurring only once. Sequenced sample: PBMCs or T cells enriched from blood (not recorded which). The receptors come from a woman in her 30s who had been exposed to COVID-19.

The rearrangement joins TRBV7-6 to TRBJ1-5, with D possibly TRBD1 on 5 matching bases. Trimming removed 1 base at V and 6 bases at J, with 13 bases between. The CDR3 runs 15 residues. CDR1 SGHVS and CDR2 FNYEAQ come from the germline V gene. The CDR3 here is CASSLDHRGGQPQHF. The CDR3 nucleotides are TGTGCCAGCAGCTTAGATCATAGGGGTGGTCAGCCCCAGCATTTT.

The J gene is TRBJ2-1, the V gene TRBV9, with 8 bases matching TRBD2. CDR3 length equals 16 residues. V dropped 4 bases and J dropped 3; count of bases not matched to a gene: 9. Germline-derived CDR1 and CDR2 are SGDLS and YYNGEE. The CDR3 loop reads CASSILAGGYYNEQFF. The CDR3 DNA reads as TGTGCCAGCAGCATTCTTGCGGGGGGCTACTACAATGAGCAGTTCTTC. The variable domain in full, with the rest retrieved from reference TRBV9 and TRBJ2-1, is DSGVTQTPKHLITATGQRVTLRCSPRSGDLSVYWYQQSLDQGLQFLIQYYNGEERAKGNILERFSAQQFPDLHSELNLSSLELGDSALYFCASSILAGGYYNEQFFGPGTRLTVL.

V usage is TRBV10-2 and J usage is TRBJ1-5; possibly TRBD1 for D (6 bases). Germline loops: CDR1 WSHSY, CDR2 SAAADI. This CDR3 contains 15 residues. Between the trimmed V and J ends, which lost 4 bases and 0 bases, there was a span of 10 bases. The CDR3 reads CASSGGQDSNQPQHF. The CDR3, as DNA: TGCGCCAGCAGTGGGGGGCAGGATAGCAATCAGCCCCAGCATTTT.

In this sample, this clone turned up once. The rearrangement links TRBV19 to TRBJ2-7; TRBD1 matches 9 bases. The V gene end was trimmed by 5 bases and the J gene end by 4 bases; junction bases not matched to a gene: 9. The CDR3 is made up of 15 amino acids. The germline V gene has CDR1 LNHDA and CDR2 SQIVND (reference sequence). CDR3 protein: CASSFTPGQGYEQYF. The CDR3 DNA follows: TGTGCCAGTAGTTTTACCCCGGGACAGGGATACGAGCAGTACTTC.

The chain recombines TRBV19 with TRBJ2-3, with 10 nucleotides matching TRBD1. Unmatched junction bases numbered 6, after V lost 5 bases and J lost 4 bases. The CDR3 has 15 residues. Germline CDR1 LNHDA, CDR2 SQIVND (reference sequence). CDR3 DNA sequence: TGTGCCAGTAGTGTCTGGACAGGGGGTGCAGATACGCAGTATTTT. Translation: CASSVWTGGADTQYF.

CDR3 amino acids: CASSLRQGSYEQYF. The CDR3 region has the DNA TGTGCCAGCAGCCTCAGACAGGGCTCCTACGAGCAGTACTTC. The chain combines TRBV3-1 (or the pseudogene TRBV3-2) with TRBJ2-7; 7 bases line up with TRBD1. V lost 4 bases to trimming and J lost 0 bases; unmatched junction nucleotides: 3. In germline, CDR1 is LGHDT, CDR2 YNNKEL (reference sequence). The CDR3 has 14 amino acids.

The chain links TRBV3-1 (or the pseudogene TRBV3-2) to TRBJ2-7; a weak D match, TRBD2 (7 bases). CDR1 is LGHDT, CDR2 YNNKEL, per germline (reference sequence). This CDR3 is built from 13 residues. Between the trimmed V and J ends, which lost 0 bases and 11 bases, there was a span of 14 bases. CDR3 nucleotide sequence: TGTGCCAGCAGCCAAGATGGGGGAGGGGGGAAGTACTTC. This translates into CASSQDGGGGKYF.

In this sample, this clone turned up once. This sequence joins TRBV7-2 and TRBJ2-7; 7 bases are a match to TRBD1. The CDR3 is 14 residues long. After removal of 4 bases from V and 4 bases from J, the junction contained 7 bases not matched to a gene. CDR1 is SGHTA, CDR2 FQGNSA, per germline. The CDR3 DNA is TGTGCCAGCAGCTCCTCCGGGACAGCTTACGAGCAGTACTTC. Translated: CASSSSGTAYEQYF. Combining the CDR3 with reference TRBV7-2 and TRBJ2-7 gives the whole variable domain GAGVSQSPSNKVTEKGKDVELRCDPISGHTALYWYRQSLGQGLEFLIYFQGNSAPDKSGLPSDRFSAERTGGSVSTLTIQRTQQEDSAVYLCASSSSGTAYEQYFGPGTRLTVT.

The chain recombines TRBV2 with TRBJ1-2; 12 nucleotides line up with TRBD1. This CDR3 is 16 amino acids long. The V and J ends lost 4 bases and 8 bases, in that order; junction bases with no gene match: 11. Germline-derived CDR1 and CDR2 are SNHLY and FYNNEI. CDR3 residues: CASSVDPGQGARGYTF. CDR3 DNA sequence: TGTGCCAGCAGTGTCGATCCGGGACAGGGGGCTCGGGGCTACACCTTC.

This sequence joins TRBV18 and TRBJ2-7; 7 bases match TRBD1. The CDR3 is 14 amino acids. Germline assignment: CDR1 KGHSH and CDR2 LQKENI. The V gene end was trimmed by 2 bases and the J gene end by 4 bases; junction bases not matched to a gene: 5. CDR3 in DNA: TGTGCCAGCTCACCAAACGACAGGGCTTACGAGCAGTACTTC. Its protein is CASSPNDRAYEQYF.

The rearrangement uses TRBV12-3 or TRBV12-4 and TRBJ2-7, with D possibly matching TRBD1 (5 bases). Deletions cut 7 bases from V and 6 bases from J, with 7 bases between. CDR3 length: 10 amino acids. The CDR3 sequence is CASKGAEQYF. The DNA of the CDR3 is TGTGCCAGCAAAGGGGCCGAGCAGTACTTC.

V gene TRBV3-1 (or the pseudogene TRBV3-2) combines with J gene TRBJ2-5; 8 bases match TRBD2. The length of the CDR3 is 12 residues. The J segment lost 11 bases and the V segment lost 3 bases, leaving 5 bases of the junction unmatched. CDR1 and CDR2 from the germline V gene are LGHDT and YNNKEL (reference sequence). Here the CDR3 DNA reads TGTGCCAGCAGCCAGGCTTTAGCGGGGCAGTACTTC. Translation gives CASSQALAGQYF.

This chain joins TRBV3-1 (or the pseudogene TRBV3-2) and TRBJ1-1; 7 bases agree with TRBD1. This CDR3 has 15 residues. Germline values: CDR1 LGHDT, CDR2 YNNKEL (reference sequence). J was trimmed by 5 bases and V by 5 bases; bases with no gene match: 11. The CDR3 loop is CASSARQGLYTEAFF. The CDR3 DNA reads as TGTGCCAGCAGCGCCAGACAGGGTTTATATACTGAAGCTTTCTTT.

This chain joins TRBV11-3 and TRBJ2-1; 11 bases align to TRBD2. In germline, CDR1 is SGHNT, CDR2 YENEEA. Trimming at V came to 8 bases and at J to 10 bases, leaving 10 bases not matched to a gene. The CDR3 length is 14 residues. The DNA for the CDR3 is TGTGCCAGCTTGTTACTAGCGGGGGTATCGGAGCAGTTCTTC. Translation gives CASLLLAGVSEQFF.

V gene TRBV21-1 combines with J gene TRBJ2-7; the table's D call of TRBD1 was not tested on the DNA. TRBV21-1 is a pseudogene locus. The CDR3 sequence is 17 residues long. The CDR3: CASSFQSQGERIYEQYF. In DNA, the CDR3 is TGTGCCAGCAGCTTCCAATCACAGGGGGAGAGGATCTACGAGCAGTACTTC.

The J gene is TRBJ1-6, the V gene TRBV19; TRBD1 is a possible D gene (6 bases). The CDR3 totals 15 residues. Germline V lookup: CDR1 LNHDA, CDR2 SQIVND (reference sequence). V was pared by 2 bases and J by 7 bases, with 12 bases between. In DNA, the CDR3 is TGTGCCAGTAGTATACTCGGCAGGGGAAATTCACCCCTCCACTTT. This sequence encodes CASSILGRGNSPLHF.

The rearrangement links TRBV29-1 to TRBJ1-1; a weak D match, TRBD1 (6 bases). V lost 2 bases and J lost 8, with 18 bases in between. The V gene's germline CDR1 is SQVTM and CDR2 ANQGSEA. The CDR3 sequence is 14 residues long. In DNA, the CDR3 is TGCAGCGTTGAACGTCCAGGCCCGAGGGGGGAAGCTTTCTTT. Translated, it gives CSVERPGPRGEAFF.

The rearrangement links TRBV4-2 to TRBJ1-2; 8 bases match TRBD1. This CDR3 is 18 amino acids long. Unmatched junction bases numbered 15, after V lost 4 bases and J lost 2 bases. From germline, CDR1 is LGHNA and CDR2 YNFKEQ. The CDR3 nucleotides read TGTGCCAGCAGCCCTAACCGTAGGAGACAGGGGTTAAACTATGGCTACACCTTC. Translated: CASSPNRRRQGLNYGYTF.

The chain employs TRBV5-1 and TRBJ2-3; 9 nucleotides line up with TRBD2. The germline V gene has CDR1 SGHRS and CDR2 YFSETQ. J lost 6 bases, V lost 7 bases, and 9 bases had no gene match. There are 14 residues in the CDR3. DNA of the CDR3: TGCGCCAGCCATAGCGGGGGCCTAGGGGATACGCAGTATTTT. It encodes CASHSGGLGDTQYF.

V usage is TRBV30 and J usage is TRBJ1-5; D is possibly TRBD1 (5 bases). The CDR3 is 14 residues long. Trimming cost V 2 bases and J 4 bases, with 12 bases left between them. Germline CDR1 GTSNPN, CDR2 SVGIG (reference sequence). The CDR3, as DNA: TGTGCCTGGAGTCTTCGACAGCGTAATCAGCCCCAGCATTTT. Encoded protein: CAWSLRQRNQPQHF.

This sequence joins TRBV27 and TRBJ2-3; 7 nucleotides match TRBD2. The germline gives CDR1 MNHEY, CDR2 SMNVEV (reference sequence). This CDR3 is built from 13 residues. J was trimmed by 9 bases and V by 6 bases; bases with no gene match: 9. CDR3 bases: TGTGCCAGCAGCGCGATCGAGGGAGGGACGCAGTATTTT. Amino acid sequence: CASSAIEGGTQYF.

The chain has TRBV5-1 and TRBJ2-5; 7 bases line up with TRBD2. Germline V gene sequence: CDR1 SGHRS, CDR2 YFSETQ. CDR3 size: 13 residues. V shed 5 bases and J 2 bases; nucleotides not matched to a gene: 3. This CDR3 reads CASRGAGQETQYF. The CDR3 DNA reads as TGCGCCAGCAGGGGAGCGGGGCAAGAGACCCAGTACTTC.

V gene TRBV7-6 combines with J gene TRBJ1-1; D is uncertain. This CDR3 comprises 15 residues. CDR1 is SGHVS, CDR2 FNYEAQ, per germline. The V end was cut by 3 bases, the J end by 2 bases, with 13 bases between. Here the CDR3 reads CASSFGPEGNTEAFF. The DNA of the CDR3 is TGTGCCAGCAGCTTCGGACCTGAGGGTAACACTGAAGCTTTCTTT.

This CDR3 reads CASSPTAPQGVNSPLHF. The CDR3 nucleotides read TGTGCCAGCTCACCCACAGCCCCTCAGGGGGTTAATTCACCCCTCCACTTT. The chain employs TRBV18 and TRBJ1-6, with 7 bases aligning to TRBD1. With V trimmed by 3 bases and J by 6 bases, 11 bases remained unmatched. This CDR3 contains 17 residues. Germline V gene data show CDR1 as KGHSH and CDR2 as LQKENI.

The V gene is TRBV6-6, the J gene TRBJ2-2, with 8 nucleotides matching TRBD2. The CDR3 consists of 14 residues. V gave up 6 bases and J gave up 4 bases; unmatched junction bases: 4. Looked up from germline, CDR1 is MNHNY and CDR2 is SVGAGI (reference sequence). The CDR3 loop reads CASRGAGATGELFF. DNA for the CDR3: TGTGCCAGCAGGGGAGCGGGAGCCACCGGGGAGCTGTTTTTT.

This clone was detected only a few times. The J gene is TRBJ2-1, the V gene TRBV12-5; a possible D gene is TRBD1 (5 bases). Trimming removed 5 bases from V and 6 bases from J, with 17 bases in between. This CDR3 is built from 15 residues. The V gene's germline CDR1 is LGHNT and CDR2 FRNRAP. CDR3: CASGPVPTVRNEQFF. The CDR3 bases are TGTGCTAGTGGTCCAGTACCGACAGTCCGCAATGAGCAGTTCTTC. The full variable domain, its missing parts supplied by reference TRBV12-5 and TRBJ2-1, is DARVTQTPRHKVTEMGQEVTMRCQPILGHNTVFWYRQTMMQGLELLAYFRNRAPLDDSGMPKDRFSAEMPDATLATLKIQPSEPRDSAVYFCASGPVPTVRNEQFFGPGTRLTVL.

The chain couples TRBV15 to TRBJ1-1, with TRBD1 matching 8 bases. The CDR3 length is 14 residues. J lost 5 bases, V lost 3 bases, and 5 bases had no gene match. CDR1 is LNHNV and CDR2 is YYDKDF in the germline V gene (reference sequence). The CDR3 reads CATSSTTGATEAFF. CDR3 nucleotides: TGTGCCACCAGCAGTACGACAGGGGCGACTGAAGCTTTCTTT.

V is TRBV28 and J is TRBJ1-1, with 7 bases fitting TRBD1. CDR1 MDHEN and CDR2 SYDVKM come from the germline V gene. CDR3 length: 15 residues. V shed 4 bases, J shed 6 bases, and the junction held 11 bases outside the gene matches. CDR3 residues: CASSSGTARAPEAFF. CDR3 sequence (DNA): TGTGCCAGCAGTTCCGGGACAGCAAGGGCCCCTGAAGCTTTCTTT.